This note documents a single T cell receptor beta chain sequence. This record belongs to a study of CDR3 diversity in severe acne. One entry per CDR3 protein, called by TCRdb with MiXCR from the PCR reads. The table shows 85,000 to 120,000 distinct CDR3 sequences, with roughly 51% occurring only once. The V and J ends lost 6 bases and 7 bases, in that order; junction bases with no gene match: 9. This CDR3 region has 15 residues. The germline gives CDR1 SGHVS, CDR2 FNYEAQ. The rearrangement links TRBV7-6 to TRBJ1-5; 10 bases are a match to TRBD1. The sequence was obtained from a male donor with acne. The sample taken for sequencing was blood. CDR3 nucleotide sequence: TGTGCCAGCAGTTACACCCGGACAGGGGGACAGCCCCAGCATTTT. Its protein product is CASSYTRTGGQPQHF.